Each of the 6 T cell receptor beta chains below was sequenced from the same sample in a study of CD8 T cells in ankylosing spondylitis. Study-level findings and limits: There was a TCR beta motif, made of several highly homologous variants, that appeared characteristic of ankylosing spondylitis blood.

Their antigens remain unidentified. TCRdb called the 5' RACE reads again in MiXCR, with one record for every CDR3 protein. The data hold 700,000 to 1,000,000 distinct CDR3 sequences, with roughly 12% observed a single time. Sequenced input: blood, either unsorted or a sorted T cell fraction (not recorded which). These receptors originate from a male donor with ankylosing spondylitis.

The V gene is TRBV7-3, the J gene TRBJ2-6; TRBD2 might be the D (6 bases). With 1 base removed from V and 4 bases from J, the gap between germline ends came to 11 bases. This CDR3 is 16 amino acids long. Germline values: CDR1 SGHTA, CDR2 FQGTGA. The CDR3 region is CASSLISGAGANVLTF. CDR3 DNA: TGTGCCAGCAGCTTAATCTCGGGAGCCGGGGCCAACGTCCTGACTTTC. Drawing the rest from reference TRBV7-3 and TRBJ2-6, the complete variable domain is GAGVSQTPSNKVTEKGKYVELRCDPISGHTALYWYRQSLGQGPEFLIYFQGTGAADDSGLPNDRFFAVRPEGSVSTLKIQRTERGDSAVYLCASSLISGAGANVLTFGAGSRLTVL.

The gene calls are TRBV20-1 and TRBJ2-4; TRBD2 matches 9 bases. The CDR3 sequence is 12 residues long. Germline V gene sequence: CDR1 DFQATT, CDR2 SNEGSKA (reference sequence). Trimming at V came to 5 bases and at J to 7 bases, leaving 3 bases not matched to a gene. The DNA of the CDR3 is TGCAGTGCTCCGGGGACTAGCAACATTCAGTACTTC. It translates to CSAPGTSNIQYF.

This clonotype was picked up a small number of times. This rearrangement joins TRBV28 to TRBJ2-7; D possibly uses TRBD1 or TRBD2 (5 bases each). Germline loops: CDR1 MDHEN, CDR2 SYDVKM. The CDR3 has 14 amino acids. V lost 5 bases and J lost 1, with 12 bases in between. CDR3 nucleotide sequence: TGTGCCAGCAGTGGTCAGAGGGGATCCTACGAGCAGTACTTC. Amino acid sequence: CASSGQRGSYEQYF.

The V call is TRBV12-5, the J call TRBJ2-2; D uncertain. Germline lookup yields CDR1 LGHNT and CDR2 FRNRAP. V was clipped by 3 bases and J by 9 bases, with 8 bases between them. CDR3 size: 12 residues. CDR3 in amino acids: CASGFSPRELFF. The DNA for the CDR3 is TGTGCTAGTGGTTTCTCCCCCCGGGAGCTGTTTTTT.

A few counts support this clonotype. The genes are TRBV10-3 and TRBJ2-1; 9 bases match TRBD2. Germline values: CDR1 ENHRY, CDR2 SYGVKD. The CDR3 spans 13 residues. With V trimmed by 6 bases and J by 7 bases, 4 bases remained unmatched. CDR3 nucleotide sequence: TGTGCCATCAGCAGGACTAGCGAGAATGAGCAGTTCTTC. This codes for CAISRTSENEQFF.

This clonotype was observed many times. This rearrangement joins TRBV20-1 to TRBJ2-3; D is ambiguous. Germline V gene sequence: CDR1 DFQATT, CDR2 SNEGSKA (reference sequence). Trimming left V 2 bases short and J 2 bases short, with 11 bases between. The CDR3 is 14 amino acids. The CDR3: CSARRGQFTDTQYF. The CDR3 DNA follows: TGCAGTGCTAGACGAGGCCAATTCACAGATACGCAGTATTTT.